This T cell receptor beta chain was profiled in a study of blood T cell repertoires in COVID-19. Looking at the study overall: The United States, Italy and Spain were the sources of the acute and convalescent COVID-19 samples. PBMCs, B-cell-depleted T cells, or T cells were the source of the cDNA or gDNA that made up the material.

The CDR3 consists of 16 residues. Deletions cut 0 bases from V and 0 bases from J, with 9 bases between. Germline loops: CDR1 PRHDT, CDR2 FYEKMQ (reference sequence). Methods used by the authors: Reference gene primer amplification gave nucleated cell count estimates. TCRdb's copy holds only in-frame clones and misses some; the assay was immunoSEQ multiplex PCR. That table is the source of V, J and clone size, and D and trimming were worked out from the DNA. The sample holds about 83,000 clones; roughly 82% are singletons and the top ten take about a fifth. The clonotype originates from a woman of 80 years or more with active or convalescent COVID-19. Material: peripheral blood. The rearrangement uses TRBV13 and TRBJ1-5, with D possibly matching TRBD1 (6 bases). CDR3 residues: CASSLGAGVSNQPQHF. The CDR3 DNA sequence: TGTGCCAGCAGCTTAGGCGCAGGGGTTAGCAATCAGCCCCAGCATTTT.